The 15 T cell receptor beta chains below were found in one sample sequenced in a study of CD4 and CD8 cells across lung adenocarcinoma regions. TCRdb fed the PCR reads into MiXCR, producing one record per CDR3 protein. The sample consists of several thousand distinct CDR3 sequences, around 48% of them appearing once. Material: CD8+ T cells from the center of a lung tumor. These receptors originate from a female donor with lung adenocarcinoma. The CD4 and CD8 labels of this study may be unreliable.

The chain has TRBV18 and TRBJ2-2; possibly TRBD2 for D (5 bases). Per germline, CDR1 KGHSH and CDR2 LQKENI. The CDR3 consists of 13 residues. V was clipped by 6 bases and J by 6 bases, with 11 bases between them. The CDR3 DNA follows: TGTGCCAGCTCCCTAGCTGGTTCCGGGGAGCTGTTTTTT. Translating it yields CASSLAGSGELFF.

CDR3 sequence (DNA): TGTGCCAGCAGCTTAACTAGCGGGAGTGCCGAGCAGTTCTTC. As protein: CASSLTSGSAEQFF. The rearrangement uses TRBV7-2 and TRBJ2-1, with 11 bases aligning to TRBD2. CDR1 is SGHTA, CDR2 FQGNSA, per germline. Trimming at V came to 2 bases and at J to 10 bases, leaving 4 bases not matched to a gene. The CDR3 contains 14 residues.

The chain has TRBV18 and TRBJ2-1; 10 bases are shared with TRBD2. V was clipped by 3 bases and J by 1 base; unmatched bases: 9. The CDR3 runs 18 residues. Germline CDR1 is KGHSH and CDR2 is LQKENI. The CDR3 sequence is CASSPFASGGPSYNEQFF. DNA for the CDR3: TGTGCCAGCTCACCGTTTGCTAGCGGGGGCCCATCCTACAATGAGCAGTTCTTC. Combining the CDR3 with reference TRBV18 and TRBJ2-1 gives the whole variable domain NAGVMQNPRHLVRRRGQEARLRCSPMKGHSHVYWYRQLPEEGLKFMVYLQKENIIDESGMPKERFSAEFPKEGPSILRIQQVVRGDSAAYFCASSPFASGGPSYNEQFFGPGTRLTVL.

This clonotype was observed a single time. V gene TRBV12-3 or TRBV12-4 combines with J gene TRBJ2-3; 7 positions match TRBD1. J was trimmed by 0 bases and V by 3 bases; bases with no gene match: 6. The CDR3 is 16 amino acids. The CDR3 protein is CASSFPPTGSTDTQYF. CDR3 DNA sequence: TGTGCCAGCAGTTTCCCCCCGACAGGGAGCACAGATACGCAGTATTTT.

This clonotype appeared a few times. The CDR3 here is CASIGLMNTEAFF. The CDR3 DNA follows: TGCGCCAGCATAGGACTGATGAACACTGAAGCTTTCTTT. This chain uses TRBV5-1 with TRBJ1-1; D gene unclear. The length of the CDR3 is 13 residues. V gave up 6 bases and J gave up 0 bases, with 9 bases separating them. The germline V gene has CDR1 SGHRS and CDR2 YFSETQ.

With regard to this clonotype: The junction shows a germline mismatch at one end, possibly a read error. J is TRBJ1-5 and V is TRBV7-2, with D unresolved. CDR3 length: 14 amino acids. In germline, CDR1 is SGHTA, CDR2 FQGNSA. Written as DNA, the CDR3 is TGTGCCAGCAGCTCAGCACACGGTTTATGGCCCCACCACTTT. Translated, it gives CASSSAHGLWPHHF.

By its share, this clonotype is medium-sized. This chain links TRBV6-1 with TRBJ2-7; D call uncertain. Per germline, CDR1 MNHNS and CDR2 SASEGT. CDR3 length equals 14 residues. V lost 6 bases and J lost 0, with 12 bases in between. The CDR3 sequence: CASRTGRNSYEQYF. CDR3 nucleotides: TGTGCCAGCAGAACCGGACGGAACTCCTACGAGCAGTACTTC.

With respect to this clonotype: One end of the junction does not line up with germline, which may come from a read error. The chain has TRBV7-9 and TRBJ2-5; the D is unclear. In germline, CDR1 is SEHNR, CDR2 FQNEAQ (reference sequence). The CDR3 covers 12 residues. DNA for the CDR3: TGTGCCAGCAGCTTAGATTACCCGGCCTCAACATTC. Its translation is CASSLDYPASTF.

The chain is built from TRBV11-2 and TRBJ2-3, with TRBD2 matching over 8 bases. This CDR3 has 15 amino acids. Trimming at V came to 11 bases and at J to 5 bases, leaving 15 bases not matched to a gene. The V gene's germline CDR1 is SGHAT and CDR2 FQNNGV. CDR3 amino acids: CAGGFGGGPQDTQYF. The CDR3 nucleotides read TGTGCCGGGGGGTTCGGGGGGGGGCCTCAAGATACGCAGTATTTT.

On this clonotype itself: The junction departs from germline at one end; a sequencing error may be responsible. This chain connects TRBV6-5 to TRBJ2-5; no definite D call. This CDR3 contains 15 residues. From germline, CDR1 is MNHEY and CDR2 SVGAGI. CDR3 amino acids: CASSYFRVSQATQFF. CDR3 nucleotides: TGTGCCAGCAGTTACTTCCGGGTCAGCCAAGCGACCCAGTTTTTC.

V and J are TRBV6-1 and TRBJ2-1; 14 bases align to TRBD2. Germline loops: CDR1 MNHNS, CDR2 SASEGT. The junction had 9 bases not matched to a gene; V was cut back by 4 bases and J by 1 base. The CDR3 consists of 19 residues. CDR3 protein: CASSVSGTSGSPSYNEQFF. CDR3 nucleotides: TGTGCCAGCAGTGTCTCCGGGACTAGCGGGAGTCCGTCCTACAATGAGCAGTTCTTC.

Notes on this clonotype: At one boundary the junction diverges from the germline segment, which might be a read error. The chain has TRBV12-3 or TRBV12-4 and TRBJ2-3, with 9 bases identical to TRBD2. The CDR3 totals 14 residues. Here the CDR3 DNA reads TGTGCCGGCAGTGGCGGGGGGGCGCGAGAGACGCAGTACTTT. Protein sequence: CAGSGGGARETQYF.

The CDR3 DNA is TGTGCCAGCAGGACAGCTCTTTATAGCAATCAGCCCCAGCATTTT. It specifies CASRTALYSNQPQHF. The chain recombines TRBV27 with TRBJ1-5; D might be TRBD1 (5 bases). Looked up from germline, CDR1 is MNHEY and CDR2 is SMNVEV (reference sequence). This CDR3 comprises 15 residues. Trimming pared 6 bases from V and 0 bases from J, leaving 12 bases between.

A note on this clonotype: One end of the junction fails to match germline, which may point to a read error. The rearrangement uses TRBV7-2 and TRBJ2-3, with TRBD2 as a possible D gene (6 bases). This CDR3 has 14 amino acids. Germline loops: CDR1 SGHTA, CDR2 FQGNSA. The CDR3 DNA follows: TGTGCCAGCACGGGGGTAGGTGGCACAGACACGCAGTATTTC. Translated: CASTGVGGTDTQYF.

The chain couples TRBV7-8 to TRBJ2-1; 11 positions agree with TRBD2. Trimming cost V 3 bases and J 2 bases; bases outside gene matches: 0. CDR1 is SGHVS, CDR2 FQNEAQ, per germline. The CDR3 covers 15 residues. This chain's CDR3 is CASSLGLAAYNEQFF. The CDR3 DNA reads as TGTGCCAGCAGCTTGGGACTAGCGGCCTACAATGAGCAGTTCTTC.